This T cell receptor (beta chain) derives from a study of T-cell reconstitution after alpha-beta-depleted transplantation in children. Library preparation (for TCRbeta) was performed with unique molecular identifiers. TCRdb reprocessed the PCR reads with MiXCR, giving one entry per CDR3 protein. The sample lists roughly 610,000 distinct CDR3 sequences, 10% occurring once. Trimming shortened V by 5 bases and J by 4 bases, and 15 bases separated the two germline ends. This CDR3 has 14 amino acids. This clonotype was sampled from a human donor who donated a stem cell graft to a child with acute myeloid leukemia. The specimen was PBMCs from the stem cell graft donor, collected from the stem cell graft. The chain couples TRBV12-3 or TRBV12-4 to TRBJ2-7; D perhaps matches TRBD1 (5 bases). The CDR3 reads CASSRIGVSYEQYF. CDR3 in DNA: TGTGCCAGCAGTCGTATAGGGGTATCTTACGAGCAGTACTTC.